This passage covers 21 T cell receptor beta chains from one sample sequenced in a study of T cell responses to AZD1222 COVID-19 vaccine (dated by TCRdb to the early 2020s). Interpreted using the paper, the time point label stands for: baseline before first vaccination. The library was produced with the immunoSEQ multiplex PCR assay. The source is immuneACCESS, and TCRdb retained only in-frame sequences with V and J called. Part of the clones is not carried over; for the studies checked, unresolved V genes explain less than half of this, and the remainder is unexplained. The sample table records roughly 110,000 clones; 75% to 90% of these occur just once. The ten top clones hold 3.5% to 4.5% of the sample. Source: peripheral blood, taken on day 0 of AZD1222 vaccination. The source is an adult in good health.

This clone occurred many times. The CDR3 region has the DNA TGTGCCAGCAGTGAACCGGACGGAACCTACGAGCAGTACTTC. Translating it yields CASSEPDGTYEQYF. The J gene is TRBJ2-7, the V gene TRBV6-1; the D is unclear. Per the germline V gene, CDR1 is MNHNS and CDR2 is SASEGT. CDR3 size: 14 residues. V was pared by 2 bases and J by 2 bases, with 10 bases between.

This chain connects TRBV4-1 to TRBJ1-5, with no clear D. The CDR3 extends over 15 amino acids. V gave up 3 bases and J gave up 1 base, with 10 bases separating them. Per the germline V gene, CDR1 is MGHRA and CDR2 is YSYEKL. CDR3 nucleotide sequence: TGCGCCAGCAGCCAGGTGGAAACGAGCAATCAGCCCCAGCATTTT. It translates to CASSQVETSNQPQHF.

The chain has TRBV5-4 and TRBJ1-2, with D unresolved. The CDR3 runs 14 residues. Germline V gene data show CDR1 as SGHNT and CDR2 as YYREEE (reference sequence). V was trimmed by 4 bases and J by 2 bases, leaving 12 bases between them. The CDR3 bases are TGTGCCAGCAGCCCTGTGTTGTTAAACTATGGCTACACCTTC. Its protein product is CASSPVLLNYGYTF. Full variable domain (outside the CDR3, taken from reference TRBV5-4 and TRBJ1-2): ETGVTQSPTHLIKTRGQQVTLRCSSQSGHNTVSWYQQALGQGPQFIFQYYREEENGRGNFPPRFSGLQFPNYSSELNVNALELDDSALYLCASSPVLLNYGYTFGSGTRLTVV.

CDR3 sequence (DNA): TGTGCCAGCAGGCTCCCGGGACAGGGGGCGGGAGATTCACCCCTCCACTTT. It encodes CASRLPGQGAGDSPLHF. The chain combines TRBV2 with TRBJ1-6; 12 positions agree with TRBD1. CDR1 and CDR2 (germline): SNHLY, FYNNEI. V lost 6 bases and J lost 8; bases outside the gene matches: 11. The CDR3 runs to 17 residues.

The chain joins TRBV5-1 to TRBJ2-3; TRBD2 matches at 11 bases. V lost 5 bases to trimming and J lost 0 bases; unmatched junction nucleotides: 5. Germline V gives CDR1 SGHRS, CDR2 YFSETQ. The CDR3 has 16 amino acids. The CDR3 spells CASRGTSGTSTDTQYF. Here the CDR3 DNA reads TGCGCCAGCAGGGGGACTAGCGGAACTAGCACAGATACGCAGTATTTT.

V and J are TRBV19 and TRBJ1-1; no clear D gene. CDR1 LNHDA and CDR2 SQIVND come from the germline V gene (reference sequence). V shed 10 bases and J shed 4 bases, with 13 bases lying between them. This CDR3 is 12 amino acids long. In DNA, the CDR3 is TGTGCCACCTACACTGGGCGCACTGAAGCTTTCTTT. The encoded protein is CATYTGRTEAFF.

This clone was detected once. V and J are TRBV5-8 and TRBJ1-1; maybe TRBD1 (5 bases). V lost 0 bases and J lost 5, with 11 bases in between. The germline V gene encodes CDR1 SGHTS and CDR2 YDEGEE. The CDR3 is made up of 14 amino acids. The DNA of the CDR3 is TGTGCCAGCAGCTTGGCGGACATGAGTACTGAAGCTTTCTTT. Its protein is CASSLADMSTEAFF.

This chain joins TRBV19 and TRBJ1-3; a weak D match, TRBD1 (5 bases). The ends were cut back, 6 bases at V and 3 bases at J, with 6 bases in the middle. The CDR3 runs 12 residues. Per the germline V gene, CDR1 is LNHDA and CDR2 is SQIVND (reference sequence). The CDR3 protein is CASSRVGNTIYF. CDR3 nucleotide sequence: TGTGCCAGTAGCAGGGTTGGAAACACCATATATTTT.

The chain carries TRBV6-2 or TRBV6-3 and TRBJ1-5; 9 bases are shared with TRBD1. The CDR3 spans 17 residues. The junction had 6 bases not matched to a gene; V was cut back by 2 bases and J by 1 base. Germline values: CDR1 MNHEY, CDR2 SVGEGT. The CDR3 reads CASSYRNRGPSNQPQHF. CDR3 DNA sequence: TGTGCCAGCAGTTACCGGAACAGGGGGCCGAGCAATCAGCCCCAGCATTTT.

This clone showed up just once. The chain carries TRBV5-1 and TRBJ1-4; TRBD1 matches at 9 bases. J lost 5 bases, V lost 4 bases, and 9 bases had no gene match. The germline V gene encodes CDR1 SGHRS and CDR2 YFSETQ. This CDR3 comprises 16 residues. The DNA of the CDR3 is TGCGCCAGCAGCCCCTCTCCCGGGACAGGGAATGAAAAACTGTTTTTT. Its protein product is CASSPSPGTGNEKLFF.

The chain is built from TRBV4-2 and TRBJ1-2, with 8 bases that match TRBD1. V lost 1 base, J lost 7 bases, and 5 bases stayed unmatched. The CDR3 length is 14 residues. The V gene's germline CDR1 is LGHNA and CDR2 YNFKEQ. The CDR3 DNA reads as TGTGCCAGCAGCCAAGCAGGGGGCTTAGGTGGCTACACCTTC. This translates into CASSQAGGLGGYTF.

This clone was found a few times. The rearrangement links TRBV9 to TRBJ1-6; D gene uncertain. The CDR3 has 13 residues. CDR1 SGDLS and CDR2 YYNGEE come from the germline V gene. Trimming took off 3 bases at V and 7 bases at J, with 8 bases between the two ends. The DNA of the CDR3 is TGTGCCAGCAGCGCCGTAGGGAATTCACCCCTCCACTTT. Its protein product is CASSAVGNSPLHF.

The V call is TRBV18, the J call TRBJ1-1; D might be TRBD1 (6 bases). V was clipped by 3 bases and J by 10 bases, with 12 bases between them. Germline V gene sequence: CDR1 KGHSH, CDR2 LQKENI. CDR3 length equals 12 residues. The CDR3 sequence: CASSPKGGRAFF. CDR3 DNA sequence: TGTGCCAGCTCACCCAAGGGGGGGAGAGCTTTCTTT.

This clone turned up a few times. The chain couples TRBV2 to TRBJ2-7; TRBD2 matches 9 bases. The CDR3 loop spans 13 amino acids. Germline CDR1 is SNHLY and CDR2 is FYNNEI. J was trimmed by 2 bases and V by 11 bases; bases with no gene match: 7. The CDR3, as DNA: TGTGCCTCCGTAGCGGGAGAGGCCTACGAGCAGTACTTC. Encoded protein: CASVAGEAYEQYF. The complete variable domain, with remaining parts taken from reference TRBV2 and TRBJ2-7, reads EPEVTQTPSHQVTQMGQEVILRCVPISNHLYFYWYRQILGQKVEFLVSFYNNEISEKSEIFDDQFSVERPDGSNFTLKIRSTKLEDSAMYFCASVAGEAYEQYFGPGTRLTVT.

The chain employs TRBV6-4 and TRBJ2-3; 10 positions agree with TRBD2. Germline lookup yields CDR1 MRHNA and CDR2 SNTAGT. Unmatched junction bases numbered 6, after V lost 6 bases and J lost 0 bases. The CDR3 consists of 16 residues. This chain's CDR3 is CASSVGLADSTDTQYF. CDR3 bases: TGTGCCAGCAGCGTTGGACTAGCGGATAGCACAGATACGCAGTATTTT.

The genes are TRBV6-5 and TRBJ2-7; 9 bases are shared with TRBD1. The germline CDR1 and CDR2 sequences are MNHEY and SVGAGI. Unmatched junction bases numbered 9, after V lost 7 bases and J lost 5 bases. The CDR3 consists of 14 residues. The CDR3 loop reads CASIRDRVSDEQYF. The CDR3 bases are TGTGCCAGCATCCGGGACAGGGTATCGGACGAGCAGTACTTC.

The J gene is TRBJ1-2, the V gene TRBV6-2 or TRBV6-3; no reliable D call. Deletions cut 5 bases from V and 0 bases from J, with 16 bases between. Per germline, CDR1 MNHEY and CDR2 SVGEGT. This CDR3 is built from 16 residues. The CDR3 coding sequence is TGTGCCAGCAGTCCGGGAGGGTGGGCTACTAACTATGGCTACACCTTC. Translated, it gives CASSPGGWATNYGYTF.

The rearrangement joins TRBV5-4 to TRBJ1-4; D perhaps matches TRBD1 (5 bases). The CDR3 extends over 13 amino acids. Germline V gene lookup returns CDR1 SGHNT and CDR2 YYREEE (reference sequence). V was trimmed by 7 bases and J by 8 bases, leaving 15 bases between them. The CDR3 nucleotides are TGTGCCAGCTCCTATTTTGGGGCCGAAAAACTGTTTTTT. This translates into CASSYFGAEKLFF. Looking up the rest from reference TRBV5-4 and TRBJ1-4 gives the full variable domain: ETGVTQSPTHLIKTRGQQVTLRCSSQSGHNTVSWYQQALGQGPQFIFQYYREEENGRGNFPPRFSGLQFPNYSSELNVNALELDDSALYLCASSYFGAEKLFFGSGTQLSVL.

This chain joins TRBV5-6 and TRBJ1-2; D not resolved. This CDR3 is 15 amino acids long. Germline V lookup: CDR1 SGHDT, CDR2 YYEEEE. Trimming cost V 4 bases and J 4 bases, with 17 bases left between them. The CDR3 DNA sequence: TGTGCCAGCAGCAAGGAGACATCTCCCAGCTATGGCTACACCTTC. This gives the protein CASSKETSPSYGYTF.

This clone was observed a few times. The V call is TRBV9, the J call TRBJ2-5, with D possibly being TRBD1 or TRBD2 (5 bases each). Trimming cost V 0 bases and J 2 bases, with 11 bases left between them. Per the germline V gene, CDR1 is SGDLS and CDR2 is YYNGEE. This CDR3 contains 15 residues. The CDR3 is CASSVGDLKQETQYF. The CDR3 nucleotides read TGTGCCAGCAGCGTAGGGGACCTAAAACAAGAGACCCAGTACTTC.

The CDR3 spells CASSYVLAGVNEQFF. The CDR3 DNA reads TGTGCCAGCAGTTACGTACTAGCGGGAGTTAATGAGCAGTTCTTC. The chain recombines TRBV6-2 or TRBV6-3 with TRBJ2-1; 11 bases map to TRBD2. In germline, CDR1 is MNHEY, CDR2 SVGEGT. The trim removed 2 bases at V and 7 bases at J, leaving 4 bases unmatched. The CDR3 is 15 amino acids.